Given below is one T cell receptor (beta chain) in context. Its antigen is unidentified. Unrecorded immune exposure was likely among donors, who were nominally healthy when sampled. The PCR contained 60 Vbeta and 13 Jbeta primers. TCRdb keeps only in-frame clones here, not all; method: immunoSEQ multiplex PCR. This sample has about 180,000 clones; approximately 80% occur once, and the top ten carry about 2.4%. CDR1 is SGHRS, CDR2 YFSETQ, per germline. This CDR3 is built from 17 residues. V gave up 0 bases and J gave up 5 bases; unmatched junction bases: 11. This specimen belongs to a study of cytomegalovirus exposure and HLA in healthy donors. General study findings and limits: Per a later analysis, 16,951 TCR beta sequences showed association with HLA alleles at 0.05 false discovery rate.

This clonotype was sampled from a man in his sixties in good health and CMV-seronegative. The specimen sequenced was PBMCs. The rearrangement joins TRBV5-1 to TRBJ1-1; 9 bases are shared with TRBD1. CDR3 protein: CASSLGPSSQGATEAFF. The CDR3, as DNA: TGCGCCAGCAGCTTGGGCCCCTCTTCACAGGGGGCAACTGAAGCTTTCTTT. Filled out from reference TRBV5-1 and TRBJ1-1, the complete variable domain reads KAGVTQTPRYLIKTRGQQVTLSCSPISGHRSVSWYQQTPGQGLQFLFEYFSETQRNKGNFPGRFSGRQFSNSRSEMNVSTLELGDSALYLCASSLGPSSQGATEAFFGQGTRLTVV.